This section outlines one TCR beta chain sequence together with its context. The data belong to a study of cytotoxic CD8 clonotypes in ibrutinib-treated CLL. CDR1 is SGHDN, CDR2 FVKESK, per germline. Trimming cost V 0 bases and J 4 bases, with 6 bases left between them. The CDR3 is made up of 13 amino acids. The table came from immunoSEQ multiplex PCR; TCRdb's copy has only in-frame clones and leaves some out. Of some 130,000 clones in the sample, less than 90% were seen once. This TCR came from a human donor with chronic lymphocytic leukemia. V is TRBV14 and J is TRBJ1-2, with D uncertain. The sequencing here drew on PBMCs, taken after 24 months of ibrutinib treatment. The CDR3 region is CASSQEETYGYTF. The DNA of the CDR3 is TGTGCCAGCAGCCAAGAAGAGACCTATGGCTACACCTTC.